These T cell receptor beta chains were read from a single sample in a study of blood T cell repertoires in COVID-19. Repertoires were generated with immunoSEQ multiplex PCR, while TCRdb's copy carries only in-frame clones and drops some. The top ten hold approximately 16% of the sample, which has around 110,000 clones, around three quarters seen once. Sequencing was done on a sample of peripheral blood. Receptors originate from a man aged 60-69 years with active or convalescent COVID-19. CDR3s include the opening cysteine and the closing phenylalanine or tryptophan. A D gene is named only where the DNA matches it firmly. Not every row has a clone size; where given, it reads once, few, many or a size class.

j_gene | v_gene | d_gene | abundance | CDR3nt | CDR3aa
TRBJ2-1 | TRBV5-6 | TRBD2 | few | TGTGCCAGCAGCCCTCCCCCCGGACTAGCGGGAGTCGTCGAGCAGTTCTTC | CASSPPPGLAGVVEQFF
TRBJ1-2 | TRBV5-4 | TRBD1 | few | TGTGCCAGCAGCTTGGATGGACAGGGAAGGGTTGGGATCTTC | CASSLDGQGRVGIF
TRBJ1-2 | TRBV27 | NA | few | TGTGCCAGCAGTTTAAGTAAACAGGGTCTAGGGGGCTACACCTTC | CASSLSKQGLGGYTF
TRBJ1-5 | TRBV5-4 | NA | NA | TGTGCCAGCAGCTTGGCAGGGGGCAATCAGCCCCAGCATTTT | CASSLAGGNQPQHF
TRBJ2-3 | TRBV6-5 | NA | NA | TGTGCCAGCAGACCCCCCAGCGGGAGCACAGATACGCAGTATTTT | CASRPPSGSTDTQYF
TRBJ1-4 | TRBV9 | TRBD1 | NA | TGTGCCAGCAGCCCCGGGACAGGGCATGAAAAACTGTTTTTT | CASSPGTGHEKLFF
TRBJ2-5 | TRBV5-4 | TRBD1 | NA | TGTGCCAGCAGCTTCACAGGGGTTGCAGAGACCCAGTACTTC | CASSFTGVAETQYF
TRBJ2-5 | TRBV3-1/TRBV3-2 | TRBD2 | once | TGTGCCAGCAGCCAAGAAGTTCCAGCGGGGGCGGGGGAGACCCAGTACTTC | CASSQEVPAGAGETQYF
TRBJ1-1 | TRBV18 | NA | few | TGTGCCAGCTCACCAATCGGTATCGCTGAAGCTTTCTTT | CASSPIGIAEAFF
TRBJ2-7 | TRBV6-1 | NA | once | TGTGCCAGCAGTGAAGTGGGACTCTCCTACGAGCAGTACTTC | CASSEVGLSYEQYF